This T cell receptor (beta chain) was recovered during a study of blood T cell repertoires in COVID-19 (dated by TCRdb to the early 2020s). About the investigation overall: Collaborator samples came from the United States, Italy and Spain and covered acute and convalescent phases of COVID-19. Samples were obtained from the ongoing ImmuneRACE study (first 160 participants) and from 1,200 or so subjects provided by 6 global collaborators. The repertoires were released in a freely available public database intended as a resource for research on the immune response to SARS-CoV-2. Where available, HLA class I and class II types were obtained from metadata supplied by the sample provider rather than from assay-based typing. The dataset comprised deeply sampled blood TCRbeta repertoires from subjects exposed to, actively infected with, or recovered from COVID-19. The sample metadata nearly always contained a de-identified subject ID, COVID-19 status, age in years and sex. The prospective study material was composed of cDNA or gDNA derived from T cells, B-cell-depleted T cells, or PBMCs.

Findings and caveats that apply to the study as a whole: The amount of clinical and demographic metadata varied by source and participant and was provided uncurated.

The collaborating institutions used their own protocols to collect whole blood in K2EDTA tubes. For TCRbeta analysis, collaborators shipped samples as frozen whole blood, isolated PBMCs, or DNA extracted from either of those sample types. Per the germline V gene, MNHEY is the CDR1 and SVGAGI is the CDR2. The V end loses 6 bases and the J end loses 1 base, and a stretch of 15 bases separates them. Reading from cysteine to phenylalanine, the CDR3 counts 15 amino acids. CDR3 DNA is the only sequence kept; it has 45 bases, read in frame from the first base. Worth noting for this clone: What this receptor recognizes is not known. Base qualities were left out, and no much larger clone turns up one base away.

TCRbeta CDR3 regions were amplified from genomic DNA by means of the immunoSEQ Assay, a bias-controlled multiplex PCR. Regarding the original processing steps: Within the assay, amplification of reference gene primers was used to estimate how many nucleated cells each sample contained. To quantify the absolute abundance of each unique TCRbeta CDR3 rearrangement, sequence reads were collapsed and filtered. For each sample, productive Simpson clonality was calculated by taking the square root of Simpson's diversity index across productive rearrangements. TCRdb limited this immuneACCESS table to in-frame rearrangements with V and J called. A share of clones is missing; checked studies link under half to unresolved V genes, and the rest is unexplained. From that table come the V and J calls and clone size; the DNA was used to work out D and trimming. The table for this sample lists 75,000 to 85,000 clones; almost 85% of them were counted only once. The ten largest account for approximately 7.3% of the sample.

The chain uses TRBV6-5 and TRBJ2-5, with TRBD2 as a weak D call on 6 bases. The TCR sequence derives from a human donor in a cohort sampled during active COVID-19. Sequenced: peripheral blood. The DNA reads TGTGCCAGCAGCCGGGTTTTGGGAGGCCAAGAGACCCAGTACTTC. Its translation is CASSRVLGGQETQYF.